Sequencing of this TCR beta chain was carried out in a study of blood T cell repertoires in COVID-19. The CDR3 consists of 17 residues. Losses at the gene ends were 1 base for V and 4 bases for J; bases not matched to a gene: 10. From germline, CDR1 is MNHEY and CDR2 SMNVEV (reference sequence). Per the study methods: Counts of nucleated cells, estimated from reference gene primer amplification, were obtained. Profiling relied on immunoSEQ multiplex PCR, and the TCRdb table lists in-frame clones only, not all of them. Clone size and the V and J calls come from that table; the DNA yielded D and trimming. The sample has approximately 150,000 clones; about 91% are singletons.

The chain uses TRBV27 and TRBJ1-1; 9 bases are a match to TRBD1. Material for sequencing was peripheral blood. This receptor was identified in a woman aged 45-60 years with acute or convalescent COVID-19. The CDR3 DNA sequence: TGTGCCAGCAGTTTATGGGGACAGGGTTTCAGTTTCACTGAAGCTTTCTTT. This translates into CASSLWGQGFSFTEAFF.